This TCR beta chain was observed in a study of blood T cell repertoires in COVID-19. Study as a whole: T cells, B-cell-depleted T cells, or PBMCs provided the cDNA or gDNA that served as material.

The CDR3 runs 17 residues. CDR1 SGHRS and CDR2 YFSETQ come from the germline V gene. With 4 bases clipped from V and 8 bases from J, the junction kept 10 bases outside the gene matches. Produced via immunoSEQ multiplex PCR; TCRdb's table is partial and in-frame only. The sample yields 150,000 or so clones, around 83% seen once. The receptor was isolated from a woman between 50 and 59 years old who had been exposed to COVID-19. The V and J genes are TRBV5-1 and TRBJ1-6, with TRBD1 identical over 12 bases. Sequenced: PBMCs or T cells enriched from blood (not recorded which). The CDR3 sequence is CASSRGQGAGSDSPLHF. The CDR3 DNA sequence: TGCGCCAGCAGCAGGGGACAGGGGGCCGGGAGTGATTCACCCCTCCACTTT.